This TCR beta chain came from a study of vaccination effects on CD4 cells after COVID-19. TCRdb's table, derived via immunoSEQ multiplex PCR, lists solely in-frame clones and lacks some. There are tens of thousands of clones in the sample; approximately 80% occur only once, and around 6% lies in the top ten. With respect to this clone: Its antigen is as yet unknown.

Germline V gene data show CDR1 as MNHEY and CDR2 as SMNVEV (reference sequence). The CDR3 has 12 residues. Trimming shortened V by 6 bases and J by 14 bases, and 14 bases separated the two germline ends. After expansion with viral peptide pools in the ViraFEST assay, antigen-specific CD4+ T cells were sequenced. Investigators separated out CD4+ T cells once around eleven days of culture had passed. Each person got two doses of an mRNA SARS-CoV-2 vaccine, BNT162b2 or mRNA-1273. The authors exchanged half the medium for IL-2 medium on days 3 and 7. The sample here was CD4+ T cells from PBMCs cultured with SARS-CoV-2 spike peptides, taken after COVID-19 vaccination. V and J are TRBV27 and TRBJ1-6, with a tentative D call TRBD1 (6 bases). This clonotype was obtained from a human donor who received a COVID-19 vaccine. Some clones in this sample may be carry-over from other donors' samples. CDR3 protein: CASSPTGRALHF. Written as DNA, the CDR3 is TGTGCCAGCAGCCCTACAGGGAGAGCCCTCCACTTT.